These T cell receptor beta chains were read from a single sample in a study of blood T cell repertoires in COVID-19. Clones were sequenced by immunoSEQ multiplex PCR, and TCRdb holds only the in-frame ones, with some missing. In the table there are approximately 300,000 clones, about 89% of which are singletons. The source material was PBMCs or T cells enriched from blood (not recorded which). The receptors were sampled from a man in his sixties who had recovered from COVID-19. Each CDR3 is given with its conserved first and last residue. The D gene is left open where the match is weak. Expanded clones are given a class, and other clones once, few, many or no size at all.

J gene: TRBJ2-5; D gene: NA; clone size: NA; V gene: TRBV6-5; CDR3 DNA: TGTGCCAGCAGGGGACACCTCGGAGAGACCCAGTACTTC; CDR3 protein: CASRGHLGETQYF
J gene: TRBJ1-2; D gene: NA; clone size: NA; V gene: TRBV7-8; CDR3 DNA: TGTGCCAGCAGCTATGCCCAGGCCTATGGCTACACCTTC; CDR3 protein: CASSYAQAYGYTF
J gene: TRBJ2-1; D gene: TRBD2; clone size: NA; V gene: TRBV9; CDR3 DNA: TGTGCCAGCAGCGTATCCGGGACTAGCGGCCTCGAGGAGCAGTTCTTC; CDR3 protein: CASSVSGTSGLEEQFF
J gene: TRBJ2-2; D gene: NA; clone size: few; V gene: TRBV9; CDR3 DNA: TGTGCCAGCAGCCCGCGTTTCACCGGGGAGCTGTTTTTT; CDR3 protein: CASSPRFTGELFF
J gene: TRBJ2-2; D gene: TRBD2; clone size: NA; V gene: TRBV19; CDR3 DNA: TGTGCCAGCGCGGGCCTAGCGGGAGGGCCAAATAGCGGGGAGCTGTTTTTT; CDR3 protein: CASAGLAGGPNSGELFF
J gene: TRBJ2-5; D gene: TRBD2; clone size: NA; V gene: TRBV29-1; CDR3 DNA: TGCAGCGTCTCCCCAGCGGGGCGACGGGAGACCCAGTACTTC; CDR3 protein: CSVSPAGRRETQYF
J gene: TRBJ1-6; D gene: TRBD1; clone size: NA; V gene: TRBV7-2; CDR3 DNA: TGTGCCAGCAGCTTCCCCGACAGGGACTATAATTCACCCCTCCACTTT; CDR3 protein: CASSFPDRDYNSPLHF
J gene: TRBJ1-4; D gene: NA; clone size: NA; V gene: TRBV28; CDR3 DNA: TGTGCCAGCAGAGGCGGGGGCGCAAGTGAAAAACTGTTTTTT; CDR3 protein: CASRGGGASEKLFF
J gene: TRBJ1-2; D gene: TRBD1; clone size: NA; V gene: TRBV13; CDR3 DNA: TGTGCCAGCAGCCCAGGGACAGGTATCTATGGCTACACCTTC; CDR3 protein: CASSPGTGIYGYTF
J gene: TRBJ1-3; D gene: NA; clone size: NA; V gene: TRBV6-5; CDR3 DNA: TGTGCCAGCAGTCACTCAGGGGTTTCTGGAAACACCATATATTTT; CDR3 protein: CASSHSGVSGNTIYF
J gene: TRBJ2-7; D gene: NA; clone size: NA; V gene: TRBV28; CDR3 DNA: TGTGCCAGCAGCTTTCAGGCCGGAGGAGGAGAGCAGTACTTC; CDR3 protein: CASSFQAGGGEQYF
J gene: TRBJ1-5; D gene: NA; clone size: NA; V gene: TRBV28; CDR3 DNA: TGTGCCAGCAAAAGACTGGTTGATAGCAATCAGCCCCAGCATTTT; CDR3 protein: CASKRLVDSNQPQHF
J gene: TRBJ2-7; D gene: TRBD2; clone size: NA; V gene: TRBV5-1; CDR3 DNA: TGCGCCAGCAGCTGGACTAGCGGATCCTCCTACGAGCAGTACTTC; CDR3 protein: CASSWTSGSSYEQYF
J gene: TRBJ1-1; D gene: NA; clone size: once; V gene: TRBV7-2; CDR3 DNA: TGTGCCAGCAGCGTGCGGGACACTGAAGCTTTCTTT; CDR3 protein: CASSVRDTEAFF
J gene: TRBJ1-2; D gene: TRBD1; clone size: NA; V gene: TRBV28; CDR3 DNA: TGTGCCAGCAGCAGACAGGGGTTTGCGGGCTACACCTTC; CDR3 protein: CASSRQGFAGYTF
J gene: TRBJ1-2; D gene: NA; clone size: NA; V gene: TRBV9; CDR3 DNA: TGTGCCAGCAGCGGTGGCCGTCAAACAGGGCCTAACTATGGCTACACCTTC; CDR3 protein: CASSGGRQTGPNYGYTF
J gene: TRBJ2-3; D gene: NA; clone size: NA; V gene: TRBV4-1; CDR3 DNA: TGCGCCAGCAGCCCTGAGATACTAATACGGCCAGATACGCAGTATTTT; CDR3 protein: CASSPEILIRPDTQYF
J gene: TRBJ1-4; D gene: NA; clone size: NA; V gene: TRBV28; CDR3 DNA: TGTGCCAGCAGTTCACCGCAAGGGGCTGCAACTAATGAAAAACTGTTTTTT; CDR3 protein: CASSSPQGAATNEKLFF
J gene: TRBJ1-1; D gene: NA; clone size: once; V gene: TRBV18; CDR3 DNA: TGTGCCAGCTCACCCCGATGGGGGGACCAGGCTGAAGCTTTCTTT; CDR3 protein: CASSPRWGDQAEAFF
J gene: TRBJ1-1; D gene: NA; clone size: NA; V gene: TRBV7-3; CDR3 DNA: TGTGCCAGCAGTACACAACGGAACACTGAAGCTTTCTTT; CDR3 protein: CASSTQRNTEAFF
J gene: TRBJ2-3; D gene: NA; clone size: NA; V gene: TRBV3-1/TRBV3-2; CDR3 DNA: TGTGCCAGCAGCCAAGCTCGGTCACTAGCAGATACGCAGTATTTT; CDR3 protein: CASSQARSLADTQYF
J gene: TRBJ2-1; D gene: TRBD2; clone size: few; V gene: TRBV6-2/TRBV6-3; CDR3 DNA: TGTGCCAGCAGTTTAGCGGGTACGGTAGACAATGAGCAGTTCTTC; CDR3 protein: CASSLAGTVDNEQFF
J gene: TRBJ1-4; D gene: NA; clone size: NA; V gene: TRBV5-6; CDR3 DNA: TGTGCCAGCAGCTCTACTAGGGGGGGTGAAAAACTGTTTTTT; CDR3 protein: CASSSTRGGEKLFF
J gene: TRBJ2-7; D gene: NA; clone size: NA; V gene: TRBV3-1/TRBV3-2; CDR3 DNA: TGTGCCAGCAGCCAAGCAGGGATAGGTGTCGAGCAGTACTTC; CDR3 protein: CASSQAGIGVEQYF
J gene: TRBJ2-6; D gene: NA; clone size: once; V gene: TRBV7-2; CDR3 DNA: TGTGCCAGCAGGCGACTCGAGGGATCTGGGGCCAACGTCCTGACTTTC; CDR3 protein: CASRRLEGSGANVLTF
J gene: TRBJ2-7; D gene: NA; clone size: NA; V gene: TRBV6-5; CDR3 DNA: TGTGCCAGCAGTTACTCGTACAACAGGGCCTACGAGCAGTACTTC; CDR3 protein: CASSYSYNRAYEQYF
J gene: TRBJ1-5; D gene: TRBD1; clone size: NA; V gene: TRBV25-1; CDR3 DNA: TGTGCCAGCAGTGAGGGACAGGGGGGCAATCAGCCCCAGCATTTT; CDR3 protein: CASSEGQGGNQPQHF
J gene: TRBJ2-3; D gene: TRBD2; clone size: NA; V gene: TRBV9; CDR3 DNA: TGTGCCAGCAGCGTAGCGGGACTAGCGGGAGGGCTAAGCACAGATACGCAGTATTTT; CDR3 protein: CASSVAGLAGGLSTDTQYF
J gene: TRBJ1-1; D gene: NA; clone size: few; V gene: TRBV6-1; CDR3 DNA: TGTGCCAGCAGTGAAGACAGGGTGAACACTGAAGCTTTCTTT; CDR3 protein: CASSEDRVNTEAFF
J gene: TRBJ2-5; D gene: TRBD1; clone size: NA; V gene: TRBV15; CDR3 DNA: TGTGCCACCAGCAATAGACAGGGGCCGGAGACCCAGTACTTC; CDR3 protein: CATSNRQGPETQYF
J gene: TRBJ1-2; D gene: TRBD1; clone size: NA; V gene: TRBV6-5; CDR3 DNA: TGTGCCAGCAGACCCCGGACAGGGTACGGCTACACCTTC; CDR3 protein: CASRPRTGYGYTF
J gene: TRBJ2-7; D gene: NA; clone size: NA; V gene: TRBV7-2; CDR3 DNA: TGTGCCAGCAGCGTCCCCCGCCGGGTTGGGGGCCAGTACTTC; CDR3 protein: CASSVPRRVGGQYF
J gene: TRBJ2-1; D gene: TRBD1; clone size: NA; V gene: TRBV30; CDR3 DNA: TGTGCCTGGAGTGCTTCGACAGGGGACACCTACAATGAGCAGTTCTTC; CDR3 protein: CAWSASTGDTYNEQFF
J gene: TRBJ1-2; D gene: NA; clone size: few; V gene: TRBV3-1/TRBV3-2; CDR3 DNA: TGTGCCAGCAGCCCACGGAGGGACTATGGCTACACCTTC; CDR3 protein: CASSPRRDYGYTF
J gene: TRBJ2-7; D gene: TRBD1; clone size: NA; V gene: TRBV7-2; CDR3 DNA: TGTGCCAGCAGGGGGACAGCCACCTCCTACGAGCAGTACTTC; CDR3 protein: CASRGTATSYEQYF
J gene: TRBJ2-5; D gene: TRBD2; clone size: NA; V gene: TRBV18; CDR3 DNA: TGTGCCAGCTCACCGGGACTAGCGGGCCAAGAGACCCAGTACTTC; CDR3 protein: CASSPGLAGQETQYF
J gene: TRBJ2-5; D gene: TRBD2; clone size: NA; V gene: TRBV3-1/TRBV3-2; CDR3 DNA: TGTGCCAGCAGGGTGAGGGGACTAGCGGGGGCCCCAGAGACCCAGTACTTC; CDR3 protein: CASRVRGLAGAPETQYF
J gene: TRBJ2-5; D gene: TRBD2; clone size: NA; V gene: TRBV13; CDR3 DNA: TGTGCCAGCTTACTAGCGGGAGAGGTAGAGACCCAGTACTTC; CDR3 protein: CASLLAGEVETQYF
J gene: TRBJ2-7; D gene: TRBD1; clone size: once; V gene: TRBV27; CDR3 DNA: TGTGCCAGCAGTCCTGGGACAGGGGCTACCTACGAGCAGTACTTC; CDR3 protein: CASSPGTGATYEQYF
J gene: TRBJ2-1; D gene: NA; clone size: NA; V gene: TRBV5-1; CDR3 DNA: TGCGCCAGCAGCTTGGAACCCCCTAGACTAGGGGCGGGAAGCTACAATGAGCAGTTCTTC; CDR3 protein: CASSLEPPRLGAGSYNEQFF
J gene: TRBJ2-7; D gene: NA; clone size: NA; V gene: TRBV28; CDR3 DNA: TGTGCCAGCAGTTCGGCAACAGGGATCTACGAGCAGTACTTC; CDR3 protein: CASSSATGIYEQYF
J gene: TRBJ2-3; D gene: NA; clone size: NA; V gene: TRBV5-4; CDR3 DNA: TGTGCCAGCAGCCCCGGGACTCCGATTAGCACAGATACGCAGTATTTT; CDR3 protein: CASSPGTPISTDTQYF
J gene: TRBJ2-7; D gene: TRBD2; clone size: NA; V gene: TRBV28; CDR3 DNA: TGTGCCAGCAGCCTCCATAGCGGGGGGGCTCGCGAGCAGTACTTC; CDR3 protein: CASSLHSGGAREQYF
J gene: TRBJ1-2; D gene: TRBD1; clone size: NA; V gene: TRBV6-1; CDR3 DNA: TGTGCCAGCAGTGAACAGGGGGATGGCTACACCTTC; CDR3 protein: CASSEQGDGYTF
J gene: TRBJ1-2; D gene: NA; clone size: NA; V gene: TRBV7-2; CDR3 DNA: TGTGCCAGCAGCTTAGATTTCGACAGACCCTGGGATGGCTACACCTTC; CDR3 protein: CASSLDFDRPWDGYTF
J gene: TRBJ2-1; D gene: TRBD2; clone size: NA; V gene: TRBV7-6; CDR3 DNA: TGTGCCAGCAGCTGGGGACTAGCTTCCAATGAGCAGTTCTTC; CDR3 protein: CASSWGLASNEQFF
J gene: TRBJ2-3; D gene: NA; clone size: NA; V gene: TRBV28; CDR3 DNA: TGTGCCAGCAGCCCCCGAGGCAGGGCCCTAGATACGCAGTATTTT; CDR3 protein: CASSPRGRALDTQYF
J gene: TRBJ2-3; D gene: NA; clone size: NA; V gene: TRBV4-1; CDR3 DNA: TGCGCCAGCAGCCAAGATATAAGCGGGAGCACAGATACGCAGTATTTT; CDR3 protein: CASSQDISGSTDTQYF
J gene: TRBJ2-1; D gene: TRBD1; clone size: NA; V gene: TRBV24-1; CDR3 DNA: TGTGCCACCAGTGTGGCCCGGGACAGAGCCTACAATGAGCAGTTCTTC; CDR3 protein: CATSVARDRAYNEQFF